Each of the 16 T cell receptor beta chains below was sequenced from the same sample in a study of IL-17A CD8 T cells in psoriatic arthritis synovium. The repertoire was sequenced with immunoSEQ multiplex PCR; TCRdb's copy has only in-frame clones and lacks some. The data contain around 2,000 clones, approximately 69% of them singletons. Actively inflamed joints of psoriatic arthritis patients supplied the aspirated synovial fluid. Sequenced input: memory CD8+ T cells from synovial fluid. Subset: bulk memory CD8+ T cells (CD45RA-CD27+/- and CD45RA+CD27-). These receptors came from a human donor with psoriatic arthritis.

The rearrangement uses TRBV28 and TRBJ2-7, with TRBD2 as a possible D gene (5 bases). Germline V lookup: CDR1 MDHEN, CDR2 SYDVKM. Trimming took 2 bases from V and 5 from J, leaving 13 bases between them. This CDR3 region has 14 residues. CDR3 bases: TGTGCCAGCAGTTTAAGAGGCGGGTTTAACGAGCAGTACTTC. Amino acid sequence: CASSLRGGFNEQYF.

This clone was observed a handful of times. The chain's CDR3 is CASRNGLEETNSPLHF. The CDR3 nucleotides read TGCGCCAGCAGGAATGGATTAGAGGAGACTAATTCACCCCTCCACTTT. The gene calls are TRBV10-1 and TRBJ1-6; D gene ambiguous. Trimming took off 6 bases at V and 6 bases at J, with 18 bases between the two ends. This CDR3 is built from 16 residues. In germline, CDR1 is WNHNN, CDR2 SYGVQD (reference sequence).

V is TRBV6-5 and J is TRBJ1-5, with 7 bases fitting TRBD1. V lost 6 bases and J lost 5; bases outside the gene matches: 10. Germline assignment: CDR1 MNHEY and CDR2 SVGAGI. The CDR3 is made up of 15 amino acids. The DNA of the CDR3 is TGTGCCAGCAGATCGGGACAGCCCGGGGATCAGCCCCAGCATTTT. Protein: CASRSGQPGDQPQHF.

J is TRBJ1-2 and V is TRBV6-5, with 9 bases identical to TRBD1. The CDR3 is made up of 15 amino acids. Per the germline V gene, CDR1 is MNHEY and CDR2 is SVGAGI. Unmatched junction bases numbered 8, after V lost 8 bases and J lost 1 base. The CDR3 bases are TGTGCCAGCCGTTGGGGACAGGGATTTAACTATGGCTACACCTTC. Translated: CASRWGQGFNYGYTF.

This chain joins TRBV30 and TRBJ1-2; no clear D. V dropped 0 bases and J dropped 8 bases, with 19 bases sitting between them. The CDR3 is 15 amino acids. From germline, CDR1 is GTSNPN and CDR2 SVGIG (reference sequence). CDR3 nucleotides: TGTGCCTGGAGTGTATGGAACAGCGCTATCGGGGGCTACACCTTC. Protein: CAWSVWNSAIGGYTF. Supplemented by reference TRBV30 and TRBJ1-2, the full variable domain reads SQTIHQWPATLVQPVGSPLSLECTVEGTSNPNLYWYRQAAGRGLQLLFYSVGIGQISSEVPQNLSASRPQDRQFILSSKKLLLSDSGFYLCAWSVWNSAIGGYTFGSGTRLTVV.

The CDR3 is CASGLNPEQFF. DNA for the CDR3: TGTGCCAGCGGACTAAACCCTGAGCAGTTCTTC. The J gene is TRBJ2-1, the V gene TRBV11-2, with D possibly matching TRBD2 (6 bases). This CDR3 is built from 11 residues. V gave up 8 bases and J gave up 9 bases, with 11 bases separating them. Germline V CDR1 and CDR2: SGHAT, FQNNGV.

This clone was recorded a few times. The chain joins TRBV30 to TRBJ1-4; D gene unclear. V lost 3 bases, J lost 4 bases, and 9 bases lay in between. The CDR3 loop spans 13 amino acids. Germline loops: CDR1 GTSNPN, CDR2 SVGIG (reference sequence). CDR3 bases: TGTGCCTGGAGCGCAGGCTATAATGAAAAACTGTTTTTT. Translating gives CAWSAGYNEKLFF.

The V call is TRBV9, the J call TRBJ2-2, with a tentative D call TRBD2 (5 bases). Germline CDR1 is SGDLS and CDR2 is YYNGEE. Trimming took 10 bases from V and 0 from J, leaving 10 bases between them. CDR3 length: 13 amino acids. CDR3 nucleotides: TGTGCCTGCTCGGAGGCGAACACCGGGGAGCTGTTTTTT. This gives the protein CACSEANTGELFF.

As concerns this clone: Sequence at one end of the junction differs from germline and may be a read error. The V gene is TRBV5-1, the J gene TRBJ1-1; 7 nucleotides line up with TRBD1. The germline gives CDR1 SGHRS, CDR2 YFSETQ. CDR3 size: 15 residues. CDR3 in amino acids: CTSSFGTAMNTEAFF. CDR3 bases: TGCACCAGCAGCTTCGGGACAGCTATGAACACTGAAGCTTTCTTT.

The rearrangement joins TRBV2 to TRBJ2-7; 7 positions agree with TRBD1. Germline CDR1 and CDR2: SNHLY and FYNNEI. The V segment lost 7 bases and the J segment 5 bases; nucleotides outside the gene matches: 5. The CDR3 consists of 12 residues. The CDR3 nucleotides read TGTGCCAGCATGCTGACAGGGAACGAGCAGTACTTC. This gives the protein CASMLTGNEQYF. The full variable domain, with the rest looked up from reference TRBV2 and TRBJ2-7, is EPEVTQTPSHQVTQMGQEVILRCVPISNHLYFYWYRQILGQKVEFLVSFYNNEISEKSEIFDDQFSVERPDGSNFTLKIRSTKLEDSAMYFCASMLTGNEQYFGPGTRLTVT.

This clone was seen a single time. V gene TRBV7-8 combines with J gene TRBJ2-5, with 8 nucleotides matching TRBD2. CDR3 length: 15 amino acids. Trimming took 1 base from V and 5 from J; bases not matched to a gene: 6. CDR1 SGHVS and CDR2 FQNEAQ come from the germline V gene. CDR3 coding DNA: TGTGCCAGCAGCTTAGTGGCCGGGGGGGTGGAGACCCAGTACTTC. The encoded protein is CASSLVAGGVETQYF.

V is TRBV5-4 and J is TRBJ1-2, with 8 nucleotides matching TRBD1. This CDR3 region has 15 residues. Trimming removed 1 base from V and 2 bases from J; junction bases left unmatched: 4. Germline values: CDR1 SGHNT, CDR2 YYREEE (reference sequence). CDR3 region: CASSLSRDRNYGYTF. The CDR3, as DNA: TGTGCCAGCAGCTTGTCCCGGGACAGGAACTATGGCTACACCTTC.

This chain links TRBV5-4 with TRBJ1-1; 9 nucleotides line up with TRBD1. J was trimmed by 3 bases and V by 4 bases; bases with no gene match: 13. The CDR3 is 17 residues long. Germline V gene data show CDR1 as SGHNT and CDR2 as YYREEE (reference sequence). The chain's CDR3 is CASSPNRGRVLDTEAFF. In nucleotides, the CDR3 is TGTGCCAGCAGCCCTAACAGGGGGCGAGTGTTGGACACTGAAGCTTTCTTT.

The V call is TRBV11-2, the J call TRBJ2-1; unclear D gene. This CDR3 spans 13 amino acids. V lost 1 base to trimming and J lost 15 bases, with 16 bases between them. Germline V gene data show CDR1 as SGHAT and CDR2 as FQNNGV. This chain's CDR3 is CASSLGLGYLLFF. The CDR3 DNA sequence: TGTGCCAGCAGCTTAGGGCTGGGGTACCTGTTGTTCTTC.

The CDR3 nucleotides are TGTGCATGCACCGGGACGGACACCACCGGGGAGCTGTTTTTT. It yields the protein CACTGTDTTGELFF. The chain couples TRBV18 to TRBJ2-2; the D call may be TRBD1 or TRBD2 (5 bases each). Germline values: CDR1 KGHSH, CDR2 LQKENI. CDR3 size: 14 residues. The full variable domain, with the rest looked up from reference TRBV18 and TRBJ2-2, is NAGVMQNPRHLVRRRGQEARLRCSPMKGHSHVYWYRQLPEEGLKFMVYLQKENIIDESGMPKERFSAEFPKEGPSILRIQQVVRGDSAAYFCACTGTDTTGELFFGEGSRLTVL.

The chain is built from TRBV9 and TRBJ2-1; possibly TRBD2 for D (7 bases). Germline CDR1 and CDR2: SGDLS and YYNGEE. Trimming shortened V by 4 bases and J by 4 bases, and 15 bases separated the two germline ends. CDR3 length: 15 residues. The CDR3 is CASSPGDYTYNEQFF. As DNA, the CDR3 is TGTGCCAGCAGCCCAGGGGACTATACTTACAATGAGCAGTTCTTC.